This T cell receptor (beta chain) was captured in a study of T cells after yellow fever vaccination. This clonotype was seen more than once but under ten times. Each CDR3 protein is one row after TCRdb ran MiXCR on the 5' RACE reads. Of approximately 85,000 distinct CDR3 sequences listed, less than 15% are singletons. V dropped 2 bases and J dropped 1 base, with 12 bases sitting between them. From germline, CDR1 is SGHVS and CDR2 FQNEAQ. There are 15 residues in the CDR3. Sequencing used CD8+ T cells not binding an NS4B(214-222) dextramer, sorted from PBMCs, obtained roughly 23 days after the first yellow fever vaccination. The source of this sequence is a man between 18 and 29 years old who received the YFV17D yellow fever vaccine. The chain couples TRBV7-8 to TRBJ2-7; possibly TRBD1 for D (6 bases). For the CDR3, the DNA is TGTGCCAGCAGCTTATTCCAGGGGCCGTCCTACGAGCAGTACGTC. Its translation: CASSLFQGPSYEQYV.